These 28 T cell receptor beta chains originate from one sample sequenced in a study of blood T cell repertoires in COVID-19. Using immunoSEQ multiplex PCR, the repertoire was profiled, and TCRdb retains in-frame clones only, with some absent. Of 99,000 or so clones in the sample, about 91% were seen once. Sequencing was done on a sample of peripheral blood. The receptors were gathered from a human donor in a cohort sampled during active COVID-19.

The gene calls are TRBV27 and TRBJ2-1; 7 bases match TRBD2. J gave up 4 bases and V 8 bases, and 8 bases lay outside the gene matches. From germline, CDR1 is MNHEY and CDR2 SMNVEV (reference sequence). There are 14 residues in the CDR3. CDR3 nucleotide sequence: TGTGCCAGCCGGGAGGTGTCAGTATACAATGAGCAGTTCTTC. It encodes CASREVSVYNEQFF.

The chain joins TRBV12-3 or TRBV12-4 to TRBJ2-5; D is uncertain. Trimming stripped 6 bases from V and 4 bases from J, with 9 bases between. The CDR3 runs to 12 residues. In nucleotides, the CDR3 is TGTGCCAGCAGGGGCCTGGGAGAGACCCAGTACTTC. Translating gives CASRGLGETQYF.

This clone was counted only a few times. DNA of the CDR3: TGTGCCAGCAGGACCCCCCGAGAGGGCCTCTATGGCTACACCTTC. It specifies CASRTPREGLYGYTF. V and J are TRBV2 and TRBJ1-2; no reliable D call. The CDR3 has 15 residues. V dropped 6 bases and J dropped 4 bases, with 18 bases sitting between them. CDR1 is SNHLY and CDR2 is FYNNEI in the germline V gene.

J is TRBJ2-4 and V is TRBV7-9; TRBD2 matches 11 bases. Germline CDR1 reads SEHNR; CDR2 reads FQNEAQ (reference sequence). The CDR3 is 18 amino acids. Losses at the gene ends were 5 bases for V and 0 bases for J; bases not matched to a gene: 9. The DNA of the CDR3 is TGTGCCAGCAGCCCCCCGGGGACTAGCGGATTAGCCAAAAACATTCAGTACTTC. As protein: CASSPPGTSGLAKNIQYF. Full variable domain (remainder filled in from reference TRBV7-9 and TRBJ2-4): DTGVSQNPRHKITKRGQNVTFRCDPISEHNRLYWYRQTLGQGPEFLTYFQNEAQLEKSRLLSDRFSAERPKGSFSTLEIQRTEQGDSAMYLCASSPPGTSGLAKNIQYFGAGTRLSVL.

V is TRBV6-4 and J is TRBJ1-2, with TRBD1 matching 12 bases. The CDR3 totals 16 residues. In germline, CDR1 is MRHNA, CDR2 SNTAGT. The V segment lost 6 bases and the J segment 3 bases; nucleotides outside the gene matches: 8. The CDR3: CASRKTGQGADYGYTF. DNA of the CDR3: TGTGCCAGCAGAAAAACGGGACAGGGGGCAGACTATGGCTACACCTTC.

This clone was seen a few times. The chain's CDR3 is CASRIGGAGSNQPQHF. CDR3 coding DNA: TGTGCCAGCAGAATCGGGGGGGCGGGTAGCAATCAGCCCCAGCATTTT. V usage is TRBV28 and J usage is TRBJ1-5, with D maybe TRBD1 (6 bases). This CDR3 region has 16 residues. V was shortened by 6 bases and J by 0 bases, with 15 bases between the two germline ends. Germline V gene data show CDR1 as MDHEN and CDR2 as SYDVKM.

The chain is built from TRBV27 and TRBJ2-7, with D possibly TRBD2 on 5 matching bases. CDR1 is MNHEY, CDR2 SMNVEV, per germline (reference sequence). With 0 bases removed from V and 0 bases from J, the gap between germline ends came to 6 bases. The CDR3 totals 14 residues. The CDR3 region has the DNA TGTGCCAGCAGTTTATCCCGGGGCTCCTACGAGCAGTACTTC. Protein sequence: CASSLSRGSYEQYF.

The rearrangement uses TRBV18 and TRBJ2-1; tentatively, D is TRBD2 (6 bases). CDR3 length equals 14 residues. V was cut by 6 bases and J by 8 bases, with 17 bases left in between. Germline V gene sequence: CDR1 KGHSH, CDR2 LQKENI. CDR3 protein: CASSSLGGRDEQFF. DNA for the CDR3: TGTGCCAGCTCGAGTCTGGGGGGAAGGGATGAGCAGTTCTTC.

The chain couples TRBV30 to TRBJ1-2, with TRBD1 as a possible D gene (6 bases). Germline V gives CDR1 GTSNPN, CDR2 SVGIG (reference sequence). There are 13 residues in the CDR3. Trimming pared 7 bases from V and 0 bases from J, leaving 12 bases between. This CDR3 reads CAFETGSNYGYTF. The CDR3 DNA is TGTGCCTTCGAGACAGGATCTAACTATGGCTACACCTTC.

The chain uses TRBV18 and TRBJ1-1, with D maybe TRBD1 (5 bases). V was cut by 8 bases and J by 4 bases, with 11 bases left in between. This CDR3 comprises 12 residues. Germline V gene data show CDR1 as KGHSH and CDR2 as LQKENI. CDR3 sequence (DNA): TGTGCCAGCACAGGAACCGCCACTGAAGCTTTCTTT. Protein: CASTGTATEAFF.

V gene TRBV27 combines with J gene TRBJ1-5, with 7 bases matching TRBD1. Germline CDR1 and CDR2: MNHEY and SMNVEV (reference sequence). The CDR3 has 12 residues. The junction had 6 bases not matched to a gene; V was cut back by 5 bases and J by 11 bases. The CDR3: CASSPRTGTQHF. The CDR3 DNA is TGTGCCAGCAGTCCCCGGACAGGAACCCAGCATTTT.

J is TRBJ2-3 and V is TRBV19; D is perhaps TRBD2 (6 bases). Trimming pared 6 bases from V and 3 bases from J, leaving 13 bases between. Germline CDR1 and CDR2: LNHDA and SQIVND (reference sequence). This CDR3 has 14 amino acids. This CDR3 reads CASSLGLETDTQYF. The CDR3 nucleotides are TGTGCCAGTAGCTTGGGACTTGAAACAGATACGCAGTATTTT.

CDR3 DNA sequence: TGTGCCAGCAGTCCCGCCCGCGGGGCGACCACAGATACGCAGTATTTT. It specifies CASSPARGATTDTQYF. The J gene is TRBJ2-3, the V gene TRBV6-6; possible D gene TRBD2, 6 bases. The CDR3 consists of 16 residues. Germline loops: CDR1 MNHNY, CDR2 SVGAGI (reference sequence). Trimming took 5 bases from V and 2 from J, leaving 17 bases between them.

This clone was recorded once. The gene calls are TRBV24-1 and TRBJ2-5; D unresolved. The CDR3 contains 13 residues. Trimming took off 6 bases at V and 7 bases at J, with 14 bases between the two ends. Germline V gene sequence: CDR1 KGHDR, CDR2 SFDVKD. The CDR3 DNA reads TGTGCCACCAGTCAGCGTGGCGTTGGGACCCAGTACTTC. It codes for CATSQRGVGTQYF.

CDR3 in DNA: TGTGCCAGCAGCCCAGGGGCAGGGGGAATAGATACGCAGTATTTT. Translated: CASSPGAGGIDTQYF. J is TRBJ2-3 and V is TRBV7-9; 7 nucleotides align to TRBD1. V shed 5 bases, J shed 5 bases, and the junction held 10 bases outside the gene matches. Germline V CDR1 and CDR2: SEHNR, FQNEAQ (reference sequence). This CDR3 is 15 amino acids long.

This chain connects TRBV3-1 (or the pseudogene TRBV3-2) to TRBJ2-1, with 9 bases identical to TRBD1. V shed 1 base and J 5 bases; nucleotides not matched to a gene: 6. The CDR3 is 16 amino acids. Germline V CDR1 and CDR2: LGHDT, YNNKEL (reference sequence). The DNA of the CDR3 is TGTGCCAGCAGCCAAGCCCCGGGACAGGGAAACAATGAGCAGTTCTTC. As protein: CASSQAPGQGNNEQFF.

The CDR3 loop reads CASSQGTAGRKRGNTIYF. The DNA of the CDR3 is TGCGCCAGCAGCCAAGGGACGGCGGGCAGAAAGAGGGGAAACACCATATATTTT. The V gene is TRBV4-3, the J gene TRBJ1-3; no definite D call. In germline, CDR1 is LGHNA, CDR2 YSLEER. The CDR3 spans 18 residues. Trimming pared 1 base from V and 4 bases from J, leaving 20 bases between.

This clone has just one count. Here the CDR3 DNA reads TGTGCCAGCAGCGAGCACAGGGGTAGCAATCAGCCCCAGCATTTT. Translating gives CASSEHRGSNQPQHF. The rearrangement links TRBV5-8 to TRBJ1-5; 7 bases align to TRBD1. The J segment lost 0 bases and the V segment lost 4 bases, leaving 4 bases of the junction unmatched. The CDR3 extends over 15 amino acids. Germline-derived CDR1 and CDR2 are SGHTS and YDEGEE. The whole variable domain, filled in from reference TRBV5-8 and TRBJ1-5, reads EAGVTQSPTHLIKTRGQQATLRCSPISGHTSVYWYQQALGLGLQFLLWYDEGEERNRGNFPPRFSGRQFPNYSSELNVNALELEDSALYLCASSEHRGSNQPQHFGDGTRLSIL.

This chain joins TRBV29-1 and TRBJ2-7, with D uncertain. Germline-derived CDR1 and CDR2 are SQVTM and ANQGSEA. CDR3 length: 14 residues. V gave up 4 bases and J gave up 6 bases, with 19 bases separating them. CDR3 bases: TGCAGCGTTGGGGTGGGCGTATTGGTTTCCGAGCAGTACTTC. It translates to CSVGVGVLVSEQYF.

The chain is built from TRBV7-2 and TRBJ1-6; D may be TRBD1 (5 bases). The length of the CDR3 is 14 residues. Germline CDR1 reads SGHTA; CDR2 reads FQGNSA. V was cut by 2 bases and J by 7 bases, with 9 bases left in between. The CDR3 DNA follows: TGTGCCAGCAGCTTACAGTCAGGGAATTCACCCCTCCACTTT. Protein product: CASSLQSGNSPLHF.

The J gene is TRBJ1-5, the V gene TRBV13; D may be TRBD1 (5 bases). Trimming removed 4 bases from V and 3 bases from J, with 10 bases in between. Germline assignment: CDR1 PRHDT and CDR2 FYEKMQ (reference sequence). The CDR3 has 14 amino acids. CDR3 loop: CASSSGLHNQPQHF. In DNA, the CDR3 is TGTGCCAGCAGCTCGGGACTTCACAATCAGCCCCAGCATTTT. The variable domain in full, with the rest retrieved from reference TRBV13 and TRBJ1-5, is AAGVIQSPRHLIKEKRETATLKCYPIPRHDTVYWYQQGPGQDPQFLISFYEKMQSDKGSIPDRFSAQQFSDYHSELNMSSLELGDSALYFCASSSGLHNQPQHFGDGTRLSIL.

V usage is TRBV9 and J usage is TRBJ2-3; D perhaps matches TRBD1 (5 bases). There are 12 residues in the CDR3. Trimming shortened V by 4 bases and J by 6 bases, and 9 bases separated the two germline ends. Germline CDR1 SGDLS, CDR2 YYNGEE. CDR3 in amino acids: CASSSDSDTQYF. The CDR3 DNA reads TGTGCCAGCAGCTCCGACAGCGATACGCAGTATTTT.

The V gene is TRBV6-4, the J gene TRBJ2-1; 8 nucleotides match TRBD2. This CDR3 comprises 13 residues. Germline CDR1 is MRHNA and CDR2 is SNTAGT. The V gene end was trimmed by 4 bases and the J gene end by 8 bases; junction bases not matched to a gene: 4. The CDR3 nucleotides are TGTGCCAGCAGTGTGGGACTAGTCGATGAGCAGTTCTTC. Its protein product is CASSVGLVDEQFF.

The chain combines TRBV19 with TRBJ2-1, with 14 positions matching TRBD2. The J segment lost 4 bases and the V segment lost 8 bases, leaving 7 bases of the junction unmatched. CDR1 and CDR2 from the germline V gene are LNHDA and SQIVND (reference sequence). The length of the CDR3 is 16 residues. Here the CDR3 reads CASQRGLAGDYNEQFF. As DNA, the CDR3 is TGTGCCAGTCAGAGGGGACTAGCGGGAGATTACAATGAGCAGTTCTTC.

V gene TRBV12-3 or TRBV12-4 combines with J gene TRBJ1-4; D remains ambiguous. The CDR3 covers 13 residues. Between the trimmed V and J ends, which lost 7 bases and 8 bases, there was a span of 14 bases. The CDR3, as DNA: TGTGCCAGCATTAATAACCTGGGCGAAAAACTGTTTTTT. Amino acid sequence: CASINNLGEKLFF.

Note on this clone: Other nucleotide sequences from this sample produce the same CDR3. The chain recombines TRBV6-5 with TRBJ2-3; TRBD2 agrees at 10 bases. J was trimmed by 1 base and V by 5 bases; bases with no gene match: 3. The CDR3 is made up of 15 amino acids. Germline assignment: CDR1 MNHEY and CDR2 SVGAGI. The CDR3 loop is CASSPLAGGTDTQYF. The CDR3 coding sequence is TGTGCCAGCAGTCCCCTAGCGGGGGGCACAGATACGCAGTATTTT.

The chain couples TRBV3-1 (or the pseudogene TRBV3-2) to TRBJ2-2; D is unresolved. CDR3 length equals 15 residues. Germline lookup yields CDR1 LGHDT and CDR2 YNNKEL (reference sequence). V was clipped by 0 bases and J by 8 bases, with 13 bases between them. CDR3: CASSQDLGSWGELFF. The CDR3 bases are TGTGCCAGCAGCCAAGATCTAGGATCTTGGGGGGAGCTGTTTTTT.

The chain is built from TRBV2 and TRBJ2-4, with 8 bases that match TRBD2. V lost 0 bases to trimming and J lost 4 bases; unmatched junction nucleotides: 5. Germline V lookup: CDR1 SNHLY, CDR2 FYNNEI. The CDR3 is 16 residues long. CDR3 sequence reads: CASSEAGGGLKNIQYF. In nucleotides, the CDR3 is TGTGCCAGCAGTGAAGCCGGGGGGGGCTTAAAAAACATTCAGTACTTC.